This TCR beta chain is drawn from a study of blood T cell repertoires in COVID-19. Assay used: immunoSEQ multiplex PCR; TCRdb lists only in-frame clones, some missing. The sample holds tens of thousands of clones; approximately 84% are singletons and the top ten take approximately 2.4%. J was trimmed by 7 bases and V by 7 bases; bases with no gene match: 7. CDR3 size: 14 residues. Germline V CDR1 and CDR2: SGHRS, YFSETQ. The chain employs TRBV5-1 and TRBJ2-1; 11 nucleotides line up with TRBD2. Sequenced sample: peripheral blood. This TCR was recovered from a man aged 45 to 65 with acute or convalescent COVID-19. The CDR3 loop is CASSSGGPENEQFF. The CDR3 DNA is TGCGCCAGCTCTAGCGGGGGGCCGGAGAATGAGCAGTTCTTC.